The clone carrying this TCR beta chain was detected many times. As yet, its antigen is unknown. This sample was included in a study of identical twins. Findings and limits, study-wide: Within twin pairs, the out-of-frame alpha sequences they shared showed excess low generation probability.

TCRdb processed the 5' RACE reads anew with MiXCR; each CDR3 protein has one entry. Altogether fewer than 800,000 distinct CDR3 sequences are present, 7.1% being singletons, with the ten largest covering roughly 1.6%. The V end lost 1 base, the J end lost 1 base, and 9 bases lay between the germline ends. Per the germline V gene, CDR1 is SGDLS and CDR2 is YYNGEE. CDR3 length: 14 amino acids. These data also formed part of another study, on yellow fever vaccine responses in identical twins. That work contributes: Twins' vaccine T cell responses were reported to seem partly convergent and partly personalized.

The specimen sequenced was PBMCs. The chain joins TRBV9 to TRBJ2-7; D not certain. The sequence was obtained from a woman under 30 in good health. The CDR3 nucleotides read TGTGCCAGCAGCGTACGGGCCGATTCCTACGAGCAGTACGTC. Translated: CASSVRADSYEQYV.